The 20 T cell receptor beta chains below come from one sample, sequenced in a study of beta chain features in type 1 diabetes. Expressed TCRB transcripts were sequenced, since all the RNA that had been isolated was reverse transcribed. Data came from immunoSEQ multiplex PCR; TCRdb stores just in-frame clones and leaves some out. This sample carries about 140,000 clones, less than 9% of them seen once, and the ten largest clones take under 1.5%. Sequenced sample: central memory CD4+ T cells from blood. The origin of the receptors is a woman in her twenties or thirties in good health.

This clone showed up many times. The V call is TRBV4-3, the J call TRBJ2-5; D unresolved. V dropped 1 base and J dropped 1 base, with 10 bases sitting between them. In germline, CDR1 is LGHNA, CDR2 YSLEER. This CDR3 has 15 residues. CDR3 amino acids: CASSQGWAPQETQYF. In DNA form, the CDR3 reads TGCGCCAGCAGCCAAGGATGGGCCCCCCAAGAGACCCAGTACTTC.

V usage is TRBV5-1 and J usage is TRBJ1-1, with D possibly being TRBD1 (5 bases). This CDR3 has 16 amino acids. The germline V gene encodes CDR1 SGHRS and CDR2 YFSETQ. The V gene lost 2 bases and the J gene lost 0 bases, with 14 bases spanning the gap. CDR3 protein: CASSFNQGGVNTEAFF. The CDR3, as DNA: TGCGCCAGCAGCTTCAATCAGGGAGGGGTGAACACTGAAGCTTTCTTT.

This clone has more than one count but fewer than ten. The chain links TRBV7-3 to TRBJ2-3; 8 bases match TRBD2. Germline CDR1 and CDR2: SGHTA and FQGTGA. Trimming removed 5 bases from V and 2 bases from J; junction bases left unmatched: 6. This CDR3 region has 15 residues. In nucleotides, the CDR3 is TGTGCCAGCAGCCAGACTAGCGAGGCCACAGATACGCAGTATTTT. Protein sequence: CASSQTSEATDTQYF.

This clone was seen a few times. V gene TRBV19 combines with J gene TRBJ1-4, with D perhaps matching TRBD1 (5 bases). The CDR3 is 16 residues long. V gave up 5 bases and J gave up 0 bases, with 13 bases separating them. From germline, CDR1 is LNHDA and CDR2 SQIVND (reference sequence). Written as DNA, the CDR3 is TGTGCCAGTAGTTGGGGCATCGCGACAACTAATGAAAAACTGTTTTTT. Its translation is CASSWGIATTNEKLFF. The full variable domain, in which reference TRBV19 and TRBJ1-4 provide the parts outside the CDR3, is DGGITQSPKYLFRKEGQNVTLSCEQNLNHDAMYWYRQDPGQGLRLIYYSQIVNDFQKGDIAEGYSVSREKKESFPLTVTSAQKNPTAFYLCASSWGIATTNEKLFFGSGTQLSVL.

In this sample, this clone turned up many times. The J gene is TRBJ2-5, the V gene TRBV11-1; possibly TRBD2 for D (6 bases). V was cut by 5 bases and J by 5 bases, with 15 bases left in between. CDR3 length: 14 residues. In germline, CDR1 is SGHAT, CDR2 FQDESV (reference sequence). In DNA, the CDR3 is TGTGCCAGCAGCCTCCTAACGGCGGGGGAGACCCAGTACTTC. This sequence encodes CASSLLTAGETQYF.

This clone has a handful of counts. The chain employs TRBV7-2 and TRBJ1-1; possible D gene TRBD1, 6 bases. The CDR3 totals 15 residues. V lost 5 bases and J 6 bases, leaving 19 bases between the germline ends. The germline V gene has CDR1 SGHTA and CDR2 FQGNSA. The DNA for the CDR3 is TGTGCCAGCAGCACGAGAACAGGGTCGGACGCTGAAGCTTTCTTT. This encodes CASSTRTGSDAEAFF. Together with reference TRBV7-2 and TRBJ1-1, the CDR3 gives the full variable domain: GAGVSQSPSNKVTEKGKDVELRCDPISGHTALYWYRQSLGQGLEFLIYFQGNSAPDKSGLPSDRFSAERTGGSVSTLTIQRTQQEDSAVYLCASSTRTGSDAEAFFGQGTRLTVV.

The chain combines TRBV9 with TRBJ2-7; a weak D match, TRBD2 (6 bases). Germline CDR1 reads SGDLS; CDR2 reads YYNGEE. Trimming cost V 5 bases and J 1 base, with 13 bases left between them. This CDR3 contains 14 residues. The CDR3 DNA follows: TGTGCCAGCAGTACGACCGGGACTTCCTACGAGCAGTACTTC. It specifies CASSTTGTSYEQYF.

This clone was observed a few times. The chain recombines TRBV15 with TRBJ2-3, with D possibly being TRBD1 (5 bases). This CDR3 is 13 amino acids long. Trimming removed 4 bases at V and 3 bases at J, with 8 bases between. The V gene's germline CDR1 is LNHNV and CDR2 YYDKDF (reference sequence). CDR3 region: CATSMAGTDTQYF. Here the CDR3 DNA reads TGTGCCACCAGCATGGCAGGGACAGATACGCAGTATTTT.

In regard to this clone: The same CDR3 can be traced to other DNA sequences in this sample. The chain uses TRBV30 and TRBJ2-1; TRBD2 agrees at 9 bases. V dropped 7 bases and J dropped 6; count of bases not matched to a gene: 19. Germline CDR1 GTSNPN, CDR2 SVGIG (reference sequence). This CDR3 contains 17 residues. In DNA form, the CDR3 reads TGTGCCTCCACCCACGGAGCGGGAGGACGAGTGGCCAATGAGCAGTTCTTC. This translates into CASTHGAGGRVANEQFF.

This rearrangement joins TRBV30 to TRBJ1-1; 10 positions agree with TRBD1. Germline V gene lookup returns CDR1 GTSNPN and CDR2 SVGIG (reference sequence). There are 14 residues in the CDR3. V shed 3 bases and J 5 bases; nucleotides not matched to a gene: 6. The CDR3 sequence: CAWSLTGGETEAFF. As DNA, the CDR3 is TGTGCCTGGAGCTTGACAGGGGGCGAAACTGAAGCTTTCTTT.

V gene TRBV11-1 combines with J gene TRBJ2-7; D not resolved. The germline gives CDR1 SGHAT, CDR2 FQDESV (reference sequence). This CDR3 spans 16 amino acids. The V gene lost 4 bases and the J gene lost 4 bases, with 20 bases spanning the gap. CDR3 in DNA: TGTGCCAGCAGCTCCAAAATACTGACACTCCAGTACGAGCAGTACTTC. This encodes CASSSKILTLQYEQYF. Supplemented by reference TRBV11-1 and TRBJ2-7, the full variable domain reads EAEVAQSPRYKITEKSQAVAFWCDPISGHATLYWYRQILGQGPELLVQFQDESVVDDSQLPKDRFSAERLKGVDSTLKIQPAELGDSAMYLCASSSKILTLQYEQYFGPGTRLTVT.

This clone came up many times. V and J are TRBV2 and TRBJ2-4; 7 nucleotides match TRBD1. After removal of 8 bases from V and 4 bases from J, the junction contained 5 bases not matched to a gene. CDR1 SNHLY and CDR2 FYNNEI come from the germline V gene. The CDR3 sequence is 13 residues long. CDR3 coding DNA: TGTGCCAGCTCGGGGACAGTTAAAAACATTCAGTACTTC. Translation gives CASSGTVKNIQYF.

This clone was observed many times. V usage is TRBV19 and J usage is TRBJ2-2, with 7 nucleotides matching TRBD2. The germline CDR1 and CDR2 sequences are LNHDA and SQIVND (reference sequence). The V segment lost 4 bases and the J segment 4 bases; nucleotides outside the gene matches: 9. CDR3 length: 16 amino acids. This CDR3 reads CASSTRGGLGTGELFF. CDR3 DNA: TGTGCCAGTAGTACCCGGGGAGGGTTGGGCACCGGGGAGCTGTTTTTT.

This clone was detected a few times. The chain recombines TRBV6-5 with TRBJ2-7; weak D call: TRBD2 (5 bases). The V gene lost 6 bases and the J gene lost 3 bases, with 15 bases spanning the gap. The CDR3 spans 14 residues. Germline assignment: CDR1 MNHEY and CDR2 SVGAGI. CDR3 loop: CASSKPAVGYEQYF. DNA of the CDR3: TGTGCCAGCAGCAAACCAGCGGTGGGCTACGAGCAGTACTTC.

Many counts were recorded for this clone. CDR3 sequence (DNA): TGTGCCAGCAAGACCCCAGGGCCGAACACTGAAGCTTTCTTT. It specifies CASKTPGPNTEAFF. The V gene is TRBV28, the J gene TRBJ1-1, with a tentative D call TRBD1 (5 bases). The germline gives CDR1 MDHEN, CDR2 SYDVKM. There are 14 residues in the CDR3. V was shortened by 7 bases and J by 1 base, with 13 bases between the two germline ends.

The genes are TRBV29-1 and TRBJ2-1; 8 nucleotides agree with TRBD1. Germline CDR1 and CDR2: SQVTM and ANQGSEA. The CDR3 has 14 amino acids. V gave up 5 bases and J gave up 4 bases; unmatched junction bases: 7. As DNA, the CDR3 is TGCAGCGTTATATCTTACAGGGGGTACAATGAGCAGTTCTTC. It encodes CSVISYRGYNEQFF.

V gene TRBV6-1 combines with J gene TRBJ2-1; TRBD1 aligns across 8 bases. CDR1 is MNHNS, CDR2 SASEGT, per germline. V trimming: 6 bases; J trimming: 1 base; junction bases outside the gene matches: 2. This CDR3 is 14 amino acids long. CDR3 sequence (DNA): TGTGCCAGCAGACAGGGGGGATCCTACAATGAGCAGTTCTTC. Translation gives CASRQGGSYNEQFF.

This clone was picked up many times. The chain links TRBV25-1 to TRBJ2-7; no clear D. Germline V gives CDR1 MGHDK, CDR2 SYGVNS. V was pared by 4 bases and J by 0 bases, with 4 bases between. The CDR3 length is 12 residues. CDR3 sequence (DNA): TGTGCCAGCAGTGGGGCCTCCTACGAGCAGTACTTC. The encoded protein is CASSGASYEQYF.

The genes are TRBV6-1 and TRBJ1-5; D ambiguous. The V and J ends lost 3 bases and 11 bases respectively, with 11 bases between them. This CDR3 is built from 12 residues. Germline values: CDR1 MNHNS, CDR2 SASEGT. This CDR3 reads CASSDGATSQHF. CDR3 sequence (DNA): TGTGCCAGCAGTGATGGAGCTACGTCCCAGCATTTT.

The chain is built from TRBV30 and TRBJ2-7, with 8 bases lining up with TRBD2. This CDR3 has 14 amino acids. CDR1 GTSNPN and CDR2 SVGIG come from the germline V gene (reference sequence). The V and J ends lost 4 bases and 2 bases, in that order; junction bases with no gene match: 7. CDR3 sequence reads: CAWMWREAPYEQYF. As DNA, the CDR3 is TGTGCCTGGATGTGGCGGGAGGCCCCCTACGAGCAGTACTTC.